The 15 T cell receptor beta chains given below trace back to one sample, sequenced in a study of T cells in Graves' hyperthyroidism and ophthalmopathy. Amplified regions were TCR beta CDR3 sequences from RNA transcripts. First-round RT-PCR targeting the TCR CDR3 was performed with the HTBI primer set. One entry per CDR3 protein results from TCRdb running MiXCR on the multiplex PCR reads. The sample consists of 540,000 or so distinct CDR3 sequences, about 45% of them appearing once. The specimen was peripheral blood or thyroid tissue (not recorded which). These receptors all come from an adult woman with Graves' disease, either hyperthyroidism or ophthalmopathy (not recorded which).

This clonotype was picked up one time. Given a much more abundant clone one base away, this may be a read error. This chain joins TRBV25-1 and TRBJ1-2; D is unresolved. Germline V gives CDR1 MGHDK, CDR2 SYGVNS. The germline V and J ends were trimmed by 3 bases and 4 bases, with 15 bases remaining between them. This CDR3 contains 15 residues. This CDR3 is CASSDRDGFPYGYTF. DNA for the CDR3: TGTGCCAGCAGTGATCGCGACGGTTTCCCCTATGGCTACACCTTC.

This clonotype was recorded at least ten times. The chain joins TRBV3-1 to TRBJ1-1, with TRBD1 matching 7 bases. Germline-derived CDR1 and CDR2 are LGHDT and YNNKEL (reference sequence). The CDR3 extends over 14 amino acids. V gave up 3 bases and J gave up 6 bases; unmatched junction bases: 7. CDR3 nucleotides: TGTGCCAGCAGCCAGGGCACAGGGGAGGCTGAAGCTTTCTTT. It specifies CASSQGTGEAEAFF.

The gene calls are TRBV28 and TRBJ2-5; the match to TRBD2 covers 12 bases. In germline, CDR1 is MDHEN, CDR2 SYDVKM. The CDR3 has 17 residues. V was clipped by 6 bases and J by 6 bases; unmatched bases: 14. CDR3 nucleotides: TGTGCCAGCAGACTCGGACTAGCGGGACAGGGTTCGAAGACCCAGTACTTC. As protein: CASRLGLAGQGSKTQYF.

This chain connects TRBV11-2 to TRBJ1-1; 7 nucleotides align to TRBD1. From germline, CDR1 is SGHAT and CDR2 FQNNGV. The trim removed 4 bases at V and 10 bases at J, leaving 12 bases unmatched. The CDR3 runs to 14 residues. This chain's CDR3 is CASSSLPKGARAFF. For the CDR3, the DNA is TGTGCCAGCAGCTCCCTCCCTAAGGGGGCGCGAGCTTTCTTT.

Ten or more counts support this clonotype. As DNA, the CDR3 is TGCGCCAGCAGCGCGGGACTAGCGGGAGTGGCCCAGTACTTC. This encodes CASSAGLAGVAQYF. J is TRBJ2-5 and V is TRBV5-1; 14 bases fit TRBD2. Germline loops: CDR1 SGHRS, CDR2 YFSETQ. There are 14 residues in the CDR3. The junction had 5 bases not matched to a gene; V was cut back by 4 bases and J by 9 bases.

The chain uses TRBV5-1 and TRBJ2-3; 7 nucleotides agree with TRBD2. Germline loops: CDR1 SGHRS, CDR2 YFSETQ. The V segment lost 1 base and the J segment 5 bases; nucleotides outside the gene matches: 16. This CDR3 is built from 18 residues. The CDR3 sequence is CASSLTPQRGLAEDTQYF. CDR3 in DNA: TGCGCCAGCAGCTTGACACCCCAGCGGGGCCTAGCCGAAGATACGCAGTATTTT.

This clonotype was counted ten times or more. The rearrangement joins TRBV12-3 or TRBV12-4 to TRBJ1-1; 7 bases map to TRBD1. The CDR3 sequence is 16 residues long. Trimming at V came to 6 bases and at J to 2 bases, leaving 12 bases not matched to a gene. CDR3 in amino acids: CASRGGDSERNTEAFF. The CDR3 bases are TGTGCCAGCAGGGGAGGGGACAGCGAACGAAACACTGAAGCTTTCTTT.

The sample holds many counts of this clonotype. CDR3 residues: CASRPSPGPQHF. CDR3 bases: TGTGCCAGTAGACCCTCCCCGGGGCCCCAGCATTTT. V gene TRBV12-3 or TRBV12-4 combines with J gene TRBJ1-5; no firm D call. This CDR3 has 12 amino acids. Trimming removed 9 bases at V and 9 bases at J, with 15 bases between.

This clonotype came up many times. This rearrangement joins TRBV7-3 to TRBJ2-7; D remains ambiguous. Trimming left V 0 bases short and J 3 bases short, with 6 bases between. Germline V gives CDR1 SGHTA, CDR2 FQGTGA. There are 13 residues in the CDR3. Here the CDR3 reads CASSLTRDYEQYF. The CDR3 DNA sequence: TGTGCCAGCAGCTTAACTAGGGACTACGAGCAGTACTTC.

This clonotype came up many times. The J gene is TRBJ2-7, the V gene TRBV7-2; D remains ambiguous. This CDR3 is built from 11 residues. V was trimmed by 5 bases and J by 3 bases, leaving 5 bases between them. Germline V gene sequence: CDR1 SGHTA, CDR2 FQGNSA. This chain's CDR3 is CASSLHYEQYF. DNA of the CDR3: TGTGCCAGCAGCCTCCACTACGAGCAGTACTTC.

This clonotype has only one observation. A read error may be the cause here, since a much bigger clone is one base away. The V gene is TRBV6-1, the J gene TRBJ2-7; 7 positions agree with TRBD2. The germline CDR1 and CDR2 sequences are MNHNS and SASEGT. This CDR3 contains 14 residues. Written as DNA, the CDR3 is TGTGCCTGCAGTTCCTCCCCGGGGGGCTACGAGCAGTACTTC. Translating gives CACSSSPGGYEQYF.

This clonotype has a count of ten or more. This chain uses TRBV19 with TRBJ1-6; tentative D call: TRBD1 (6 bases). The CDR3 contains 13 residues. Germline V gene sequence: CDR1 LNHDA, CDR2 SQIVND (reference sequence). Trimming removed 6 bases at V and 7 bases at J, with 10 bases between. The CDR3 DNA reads TGTGCCAGTAGCGTCAGGGGCAATTCACCCCTCCACTTT. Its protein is CASSVRGNSPLHF.

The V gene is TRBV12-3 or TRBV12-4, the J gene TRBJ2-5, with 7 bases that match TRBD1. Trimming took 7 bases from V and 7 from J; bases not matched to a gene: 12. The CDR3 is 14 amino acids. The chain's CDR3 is CASTSRGGFGTQYF. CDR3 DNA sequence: TGTGCCAGCACCTCTAGAGGGGGCTTCGGGACCCAGTACTTC.

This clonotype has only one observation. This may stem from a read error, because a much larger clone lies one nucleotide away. The CDR3 nucleotides read TGCAGTGCCGGCAGAGTCCCTGAAGCTTTCTTT. Translated, it gives CSAGRVPEAFF. This sequence joins TRBV20-1 and TRBJ1-1, with D unclear. Germline V gene sequence: CDR1 DFQATT, CDR2 SNEGSKA (reference sequence). V lost 6 bases, J lost 6 bases, and 11 bases lay in between. The CDR3 loop spans 11 amino acids.

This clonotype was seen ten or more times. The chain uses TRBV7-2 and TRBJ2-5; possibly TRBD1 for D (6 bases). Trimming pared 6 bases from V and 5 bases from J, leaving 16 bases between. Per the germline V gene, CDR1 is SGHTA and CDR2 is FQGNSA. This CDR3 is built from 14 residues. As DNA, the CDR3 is TGTGCCAGCAGAAGGACCCGAGGGGGTGAGACCCAGTACTTC. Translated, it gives CASRRTRGGETQYF.